This entry is about one T cell receptor (beta chain). What it binds is unknown. Each TCR beta cDNA library carried unique molecular identifiers. With 1 to 10 million T cells as the source, 500,000 to 650,000 cDNA molecules resulted. TCRdb used MiXCR to reprocess the PCR reads, holding one entry per CDR3 protein. The repertoire has hundreds of thousands of distinct CDR3 sequences, 53% of them found once; the top ten carry 4% to 5.5%. The sample originates from a study of post-analysis software for immune sequencing data. Study at large: The cohort encompassed relapsing-remitting, secondary progressive and progressive-relapsing multiple sclerosis disease courses.

Study-level points and caveats: The normalized Chao1 diversity of multiple sclerosis patients was significantly lower than that of controls. Under the F measure, samples that were prepared in one batch clustered strongly together.

This clonotype was obtained from a girl aged 5-17 years with multiple sclerosis. The sequenced material came from blood.

The CDR3 DNA is TGTGCCAGCAGCTCCCGGGGAGGGAGGCCAGATACGCAGTATTTT. Translation: CASSSRGGRPDTQYF. The chain carries TRBV12-3 or TRBV12-4 and TRBJ2-3, with 7 bases matching TRBD2. The CDR3 has 15 amino acids. Trimming removed 6 bases from V and 4 bases from J; junction bases left unmatched: 10.